Included here is one T cell receptor beta chain sequence, with context. What it binds is not known. TCRdb re-called the 5' RACE reads through MiXCR, storing one row per CDR3 protein. The data contain 650,000 to 800,000 distinct CDR3 sequences, roughly 19% of them singletons. The source of the sample is a study of CD8 T cells in ankylosing spondylitis. Study results and limitations: In ankylosing spondylitis blood, a motif of 7 to 9 highly homologous TCR beta variants appeared characteristic.

V was trimmed by 1 base and J by 5 bases, leaving 14 bases between them. This CDR3 comprises 15 residues. The material sequenced was blood, either unsorted or a sorted T cell fraction (not recorded which). This chain links TRBV12-3 or TRBV12-4 with TRBJ1-2; D is unresolved. The TCR sequence derives from a male donor with ankylosing spondylitis. The CDR3 DNA is TGTGCCAGCAGTTTAGTATGGTCGGATACTTATGGCTACACCTTC. Protein sequence: CASSLVWSDTYGYTF.